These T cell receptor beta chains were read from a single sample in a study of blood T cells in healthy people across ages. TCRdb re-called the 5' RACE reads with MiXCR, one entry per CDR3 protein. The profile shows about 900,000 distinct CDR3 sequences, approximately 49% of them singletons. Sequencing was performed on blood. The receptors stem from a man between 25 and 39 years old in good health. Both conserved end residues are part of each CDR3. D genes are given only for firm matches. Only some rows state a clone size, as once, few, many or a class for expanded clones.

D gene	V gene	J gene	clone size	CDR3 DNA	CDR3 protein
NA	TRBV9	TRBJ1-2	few	TGTGCCAGCAGCGTAGCGACAGGTTTTGGCTACACCTTC	CASSVATGFGYTF
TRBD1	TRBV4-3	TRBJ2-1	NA	TGCGCCAGCAGCCAAGATCGAGCCGGACAGGGGTTAGATGAGCAGTTCTTC	CASSQDRAGQGLDEQFF
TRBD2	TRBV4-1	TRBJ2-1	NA	TGCGCCAGCAGCCAACCGCTCGGGACTAGCGGGGCAAATGAGCAGTTCTTC	CASSQPLGTSGANEQFF
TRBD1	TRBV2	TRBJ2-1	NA	TGTGCCAGCAGTCGACAGGGAAGGTCAAATGAGCAGTTCTTC	CASSRQGRSNEQFF
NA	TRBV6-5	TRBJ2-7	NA	TGTGCCAGCAGTAGAGGGGACCGCCAAGACTACGAGCAGTACTTC	CASSRGDRQDYEQYF
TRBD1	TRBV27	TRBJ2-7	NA	TGTGCCAGCAGACTGGGACAGGGGCTATACGAGCAGTACTTC	CASRLGQGLYEQYF
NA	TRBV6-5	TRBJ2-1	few	TGTGCCAGCAGTTACTCAGCTGAGCAGTTCTTC	CASSYSAEQFF
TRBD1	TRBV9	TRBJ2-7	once	TGTGCCAGCAGCGTAGGGGCCGGGACAGTAAGCTACGAGCAGTACTTC	CASSVGAGTVSYEQYF
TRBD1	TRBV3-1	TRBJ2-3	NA	TGTGCCAGCAGCGCAAACAGGGGGCGTGAAGATACGCAGTATTTT	CASSANRGREDTQYF
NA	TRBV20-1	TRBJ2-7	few	TGCAGTGCTAGGAAGCCGAGCTCCTACGAGCAGTACTTC	CSARKPSSYEQYF
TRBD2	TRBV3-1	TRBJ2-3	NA	TGTGCCAGCAGCCGGGGGCGGGGGGACACAGATACGCAGTATTTT	CASSRGRGDTDTQYF
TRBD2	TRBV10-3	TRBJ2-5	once	TGTGCCATCGCCACACTAGCGGGGCGAGAGACCCAGTACTTC	CAIATLAGRETQYF
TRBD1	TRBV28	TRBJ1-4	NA	TGTGCCAGCAGTACCCCGGACAGGGGTAATGAAAAACTGTTTTTT	CASSTPDRGNEKLFF
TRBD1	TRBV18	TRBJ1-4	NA	TGTGCCAGCTCACCCGGGACAGGGAAGATTGAGGGTGAAAAACTGTTTTTT	CASSPGTGKIEGEKLFF
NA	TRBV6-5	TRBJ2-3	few	TGTGCCAGCAGTAAAGGACTACCTAGCACAGATACGCAGTATTTT	CASSKGLPSTDTQYF
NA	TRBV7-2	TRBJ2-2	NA	TGTGCCAGCAGCTTAGTTGGTGGGGAAAGCGGGGAGCTGTTTTTT	CASSLVGGESGELFF
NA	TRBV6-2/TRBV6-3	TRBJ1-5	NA	TGTGCCAGCAGTTACTACTCCCTGGGGAGCAATCAGCCCCAGCATTTT	CASSYYSLGSNQPQHF
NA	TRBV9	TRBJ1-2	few	TGTGCCAGCAGCGTAGTCGGATCTGGCGGCTACACCTTC	CASSVVGSGGYTF
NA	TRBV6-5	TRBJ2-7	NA	TGTGCCAGCAGTTACTTTGATGGGGGATCCTACGAGCAGTACTTC	CASSYFDGGSYEQYF
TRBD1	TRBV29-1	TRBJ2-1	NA	TGCAGCGTTGACGGCGGGAGCGGGACAGGGGAAGAGACCCAGTTCTTC	CSVDGGSGTGEETQFF
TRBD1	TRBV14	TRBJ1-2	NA	TGTGCCAGCAGCCCACTGGGACAGCCCTATGGCTACACCTTC	CASSPLGQPYGYTF
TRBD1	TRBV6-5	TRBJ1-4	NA	TGTGCCAGCAGTGAAAACAGGGGGAAGGAACTGTTTTTT	CASSENRGKELFF
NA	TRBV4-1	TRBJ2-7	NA	TGCGCCAGCAGCCAAGATTACGTGCCTTACGAGCAGTACTTC	CASSQDYVPYEQYF
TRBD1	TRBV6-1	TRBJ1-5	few	TGTGCCAGCAGTGAAGTTGGGACAGGCAATCAGCCCCAGCATTTT	CASSEVGTGNQPQHF
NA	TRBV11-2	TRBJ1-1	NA	TGTGCCAGCAGCTTAGACGGTTCGATTTGGGGTGGCACTGAAGCTTTCTTT	CASSLDGSIWGGTEAFF
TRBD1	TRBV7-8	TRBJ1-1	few	TGTGCCAGCAGCCTTAACAGGGGTTTAGGCACTGAAGCTTTCTTT	CASSLNRGLGTEAFF
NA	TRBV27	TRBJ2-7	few	TGTGCCAGCAGTTTAGGATCGGGCAGGGGACCCTACGAGCAGTACTTC	CASSLGSGRGPYEQYF
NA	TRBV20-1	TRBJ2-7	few	TGCAGTGCTAGTTCCGGCGGGGGCACCCCCACCTACGAGCAGTACTTC	CSASSGGGTPTYEQYF
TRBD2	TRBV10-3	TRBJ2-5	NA	TGTGCCATCAGTGGGCCGGCGGGGGGGATAGAAGAGACCCAGTACTTC	CAISGPAGGIEETQYF
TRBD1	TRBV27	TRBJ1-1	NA	TGTGCCAGCAGTTCTATACAGGGGGTGAACACTGAAGCTTTCTTT	CASSSIQGVNTEAFF
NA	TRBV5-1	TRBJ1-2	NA	TGCGCCAGCGCAACCCAATGGACAGACTCTGGCTACACCTTC	CASATQWTDSGYTF
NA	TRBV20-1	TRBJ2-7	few	TGCAGTGCTAGTTTTCAGAACAGGCCCTCCTCCTACGAGCAGTACTTC	CSASFQNRPSSYEQYF
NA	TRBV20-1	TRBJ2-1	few	TGCAGTGCTCCCCTAGGGGGAAGAAATGAGCAGTTCTTC	CSAPLGGRNEQFF